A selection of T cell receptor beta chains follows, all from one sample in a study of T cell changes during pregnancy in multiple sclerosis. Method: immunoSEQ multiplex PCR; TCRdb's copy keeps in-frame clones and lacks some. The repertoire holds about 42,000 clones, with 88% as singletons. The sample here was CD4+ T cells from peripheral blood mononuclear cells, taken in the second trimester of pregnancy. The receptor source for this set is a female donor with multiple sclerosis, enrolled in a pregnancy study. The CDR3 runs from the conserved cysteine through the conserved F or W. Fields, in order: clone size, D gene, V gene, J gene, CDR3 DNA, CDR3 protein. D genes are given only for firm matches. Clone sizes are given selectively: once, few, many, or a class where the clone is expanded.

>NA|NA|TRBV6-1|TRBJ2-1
TGTGCCAGCAGTGACCGAAACCCGAGCTCCTACAATGAGCAGTTCTTC
CASSDRNPSSYNEQFF
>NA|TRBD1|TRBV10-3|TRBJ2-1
TGTGCCATCAGTTCAGGGACAGGCTATGAGCAGTTCTTC
CAISSGTGYEQFF
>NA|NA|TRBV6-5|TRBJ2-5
TGTGCCAGCAGTTACACAGGCGCAAGGTGGAACCAGTACTTC
CASSYTGARWNQYF
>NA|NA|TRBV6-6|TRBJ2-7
TGTGCCAGCAGTTACTCAGGGGCGTGGGAGCAGTACTTC
CASSYSGAWEQYF
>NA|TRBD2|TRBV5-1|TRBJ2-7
TGCGCCAGCAGCTTATCCAGCGGGAGGAACGAGCAGTACTTC
CASSLSSGRNEQYF
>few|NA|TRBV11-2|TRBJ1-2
TGTGCCAGCAGCTCCTCGGGCGAACGGGGCTATGGCTACACCTTC
CASSSSGERGYGYTF
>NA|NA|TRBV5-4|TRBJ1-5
TGTGCCAGCGGCGGGGGCGAACCCAATCAGCCCCAGCATTTT
CASGGGEPNQPQHF
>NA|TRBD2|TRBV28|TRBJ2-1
TGTGCCAGCAGTTTTGCCCGACTAGCGGCCTACAATGAGCAGTTCTTC
CASSFARLAAYNEQFF
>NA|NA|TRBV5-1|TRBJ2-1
TGCGCCAGCAGCTTGGTTGCAGGGGGGCCCAATGAGCAGTTCTTC
CASSLVAGGPNEQFF
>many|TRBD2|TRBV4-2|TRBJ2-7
TGTGCCAGCAGCCATAGCGCGAGCGGGAGTGGCTACGAGCAGTACTTC
CASSHSASGSGYEQYF
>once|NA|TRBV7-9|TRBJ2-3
TGTGCCAGCAGCTTAAAAGGGACACGGAGCACAGATACGCAGTATTTT
CASSLKGTRSTDTQYF
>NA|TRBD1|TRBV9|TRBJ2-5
TGTGCCAGCAGCGTAGTTACAGGGGGGACCCAGTACTTC
CASSVVTGGTQYF
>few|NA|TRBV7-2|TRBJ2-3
TGTGCCAGCAGCTCCAGAGGCCGACTTAATACGCAGTATTTT
CASSSRGRLNTQYF
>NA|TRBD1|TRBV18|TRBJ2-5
TGTGCCAGCTCGCCCGGACAGGGGAAGCAAGAGACCCAGTACTTC
CASSPGQGKQETQYF
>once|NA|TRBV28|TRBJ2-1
TGTGCCAGTCGGAGGGGTAGCGGCAACAATGAGCAGTTCTTC
CASRRGSGNNEQFF
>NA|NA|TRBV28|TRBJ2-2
TGTGCCAGCAGTTTATTGAGGGACACCGGGGAGCTGTTTTTT
CASSLLRDTGELFF
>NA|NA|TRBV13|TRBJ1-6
TGTGCCAGCAGCTTGACGGGAGGAGTTTCACCCCTCCACTTT
CASSLTGGVSPLHF
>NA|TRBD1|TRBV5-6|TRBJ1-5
TGTGCCAGCAGCTCAGGGGGCGCGGGTCAGCCCCAGCATTTT
CASSSGGAGQPQHF
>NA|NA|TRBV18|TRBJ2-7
TGTGCCAGCTCACCACCTACCCCACAGGGGAGGAACGAGCAGTACTTC
CASSPPTPQGRNEQYF
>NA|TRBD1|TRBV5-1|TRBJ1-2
TGCGCCAGCGGACAGGGGCCCCCTAACTATGGCTACACCTTC
CASGQGPPNYGYTF
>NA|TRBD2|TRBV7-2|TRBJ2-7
TGTGCCAGCAGCTTAGAAGCGGGAGTGCTTTACGAGCAGTACTTC
CASSLEAGVLYEQYF
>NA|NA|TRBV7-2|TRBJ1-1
TGTGCCAGCAGCTTAACGGGGATGACTGAAGCTTTCTTT
CASSLTGMTEAFF
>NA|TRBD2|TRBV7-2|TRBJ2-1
TGTGCCAGCAGCAGGCAGGGAGGGGTGAGCAATGAGCAGTTCTTC
CASSRQGGVSNEQFF
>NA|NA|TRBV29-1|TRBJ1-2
TGCAGCGCCAGAGGGGGGGACTATGGCTACACCTTC
CSARGGDYGYTF
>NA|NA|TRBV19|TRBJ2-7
TGTGCCAGTAGTAGGGCAGGGGACTACGAGCAGTACTTC
CASSRAGDYEQYF
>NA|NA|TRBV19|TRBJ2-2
TGTGCCAGTAATTCTAGGCCCCTGGGCGGGGAGCTGTTTTTT
CASNSRPLGGELFF
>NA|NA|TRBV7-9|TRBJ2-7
TGTGCCAGCAGCTTTTCCGGGAGCCACGAGCAGTACTTC
CASSFSGSHEQYF
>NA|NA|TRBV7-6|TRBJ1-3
TGTGCCAGCAGCTTAGTCGGGGACAACTCTGGAAACACCATATATTTT
CASSLVGDNSGNTIYF
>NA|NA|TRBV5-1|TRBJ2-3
TGCGCCAGCAGCCCCGAACACCCTAGCACAGATACGCAGTATTTT
CASSPEHPSTDTQYF